These 18 T cell receptor beta chains were sequenced from one sample in a study of neurological immune-mediated disorders. Via MiXCR, TCRdb re-called the 5' RACE reads, giving one row per CDR3 protein. The sample lists about 50,000 distinct CDR3 sequences; roughly 15% were seen once. Sample: PBMCs. Source of these receptors: a man aged 60-69 years in good health.

This clonotype was seen repeatedly, ten times or more. The chain combines TRBV7-9 with TRBJ1-1; 8 bases agree with TRBD1. V dropped 0 bases and J dropped 3; count of bases not matched to a gene: 9. The germline V gene has CDR1 SEHNR and CDR2 FQNEAQ (reference sequence). This CDR3 has 17 amino acids. The CDR3 spells CASSLALTGVNDTEAFF. The CDR3 coding sequence is TGTGCCAGCAGCTTAGCCCTGACAGGGGTGAACGACACTGAAGCTTTCTTT.

This clonotype showed up many times. The J gene is TRBJ2-2, the V gene TRBV12-3 or TRBV12-4, with D maybe TRBD2 (5 bases). Trimming took 8 bases from V and 6 from J, leaving 19 bases between them. The CDR3 length is 15 residues. The CDR3 loop is CASVRDVRRAGELFF. As DNA, the CDR3 is TGTGCCAGCGTGAGGGATGTACGAAGGGCCGGGGAGCTGTTTTTT.

This clonotype was counted many times. V and J are TRBV5-1 and TRBJ1-4, with D perhaps matching TRBD1 (6 bases). The ends were cut back, 1 base at V and 3 bases at J, with 10 bases in the middle. The CDR3 runs 15 residues. Germline CDR1 SGHRS, CDR2 YFSETQ. The CDR3 DNA reads as TGCGCCAGCAGCTTGCGAGGGGGGCCTAATGAAAAACTGTTTTTT. Its translation is CASSLRGGPNEKLFF.

This clonotype was observed many times. V and J are TRBV28 and TRBJ1-1; D might be TRBD1 (6 bases). Trimming took 8 bases from V and 0 from J, leaving 13 bases between them. Per germline, CDR1 MDHEN and CDR2 SYDVKM. The CDR3 sequence is 14 residues long. CDR3 DNA: TGTGCCAGCTGTGGGGGGCAGGTGAACACTGAAGCTTTCTTT. Protein product: CASCGGQVNTEAFF.

This clonotype was observed at least ten times. CDR3 coding DNA: TGTGCCATCAGTGAGAAGCGGGAGGGACAAGAGACCCAGTACTTC. This codes for CAISEKREGQETQYF. The rearrangement joins TRBV10-3 to TRBJ2-5; TRBD2 matches 10 bases. The ends lost 2 bases at V and 2 bases at J; junction bases unmatched: 2. The germline V gene encodes CDR1 ENHRY and CDR2 SYGVKD. The CDR3 loop spans 15 amino acids.

Regarding this clonotype: An end of the junction differs from the germline gene, which may be a read error. This chain links TRBV9 with TRBJ2-5; D possibly uses TRBD1 or TRBD2 (5 bases each). Germline V gives CDR1 SGDLS, CDR2 YYNGEE. This CDR3 has 17 amino acids. The CDR3 DNA reads as TGTGCCAGTAGCGTAGGTCGGAGGAAAGGGGCCCAAGAGACCCAGTACTTC. Translated: CASSVGRRKGAQETQYF.

This clonotype was detected once. A much bigger clone sits one base away, suggesting this may be a read error. V gene TRBV7-2 combines with J gene TRBJ2-2; 11 nucleotides match TRBD1. The CDR3 covers 17 residues. Germline V gene lookup returns CDR1 SGHTA and CDR2 FQGNSA. The CDR3: CASTKRDRGTNTWELFF. CDR3 nucleotides: TGTGCCAGCACCAAACGGGACAGGGGGACGAACACCTGGGAGCTGTTTTTT.

This clonotype was seen at least ten times. The chain has TRBV6-5 and TRBJ2-5, with 7 bases aligning to TRBD2. This CDR3 is built from 16 residues. Per the germline V gene, CDR1 is MNHEY and CDR2 is SVGAGI. The V and J ends lost 0 bases and 2 bases, in that order; junction bases with no gene match: 6. CDR3 DNA: TGTGCCAGCAGTTACTCGGCAGGGCGGGGGCAAGAGACCCAGTACTTC. Its translation is CASSYSAGRGQETQYF.

This clonotype was recorded many times. This chain links TRBV29-1 with TRBJ2-5, with 9 bases matching TRBD2. Germline V CDR1 and CDR2: SQVTM, ANQGSEA. CDR3 length: 17 amino acids. V was clipped by 7 bases and J by 5 bases; unmatched bases: 20. In DNA form, the CDR3 reads TGCAGCGCCGACGGAGGAGAAGGTAGCGGGAGTCTGGAGACCCAGTACTTC. This codes for CSADGGEGSGSLETQYF.

This clonotype has ten or more counts. The J gene is TRBJ2-7, the V gene TRBV12-3 or TRBV12-4; D could derive from TRBD1 or TRBD2 (5 bases each). The CDR3 extends over 15 amino acids. V dropped 4 bases and J dropped 5 bases, with 18 bases sitting between them. The chain's CDR3 is CASSSLRGAWDEQYF. CDR3 DNA sequence: TGTGCCAGCAGTTCCCTTAGAGGGGCTTGGGACGAGCAGTACTTC.

Comments on this clonotype: The DNA is left out, because the CDR3 cannot be placed on it with certainty; the CDR3 is given as TCRdb lists it. The chain joins TRBV7-2 to TRBJ2-1; TRBD2, as called in the table, went unchecked against the DNA. The CDR3 spans 24 amino acids, including both terminal residues. CDR1 is SGHTA, CDR2 FQGNSA, per germline. This chain's CDR3 is CASSFYICSARVLAGMSSYNEQFF.

At least ten counts were recorded for this clonotype. The chain joins TRBV20-1 to TRBJ1-4; D uncertain. The length of the CDR3 is 15 residues. Germline CDR1 is DFQATT and CDR2 is SNEGSKA (reference sequence). V was pared by 0 bases and J by 3 bases, with 11 bases between. CDR3 in amino acids: CSARDLGGSNEKLFF. Written as DNA, the CDR3 is TGCAGTGCTAGAGATCTCGGAGGGTCTAATGAAAAACTGTTTTTT.

This chain connects TRBV5-1 to TRBJ2-5; D gene uncertain. V shed 0 bases and J shed 5 bases, with 14 bases lying between them. CDR1 and CDR2 (germline): SGHRS, YFSETQ. This CDR3 contains 15 residues. The CDR3 nucleotides read TGCGCCAGCAGCTTGGCCCAGTCCGAACAGGAGACCCAGTACTTC. This translates into CASSLAQSEQETQYF.

This clonotype was counted at least ten times. The chain combines TRBV28 with TRBJ2-1; no firm D call. Per the germline V gene, CDR1 is MDHEN and CDR2 is SYDVKM. The V and J ends lost 5 bases and 4 bases respectively, with 24 bases between them. There are 18 residues in the CDR3. The CDR3 loop is CASSDPLLAPGDYNEQFF. CDR3 nucleotide sequence: TGTGCCAGCAGTGACCCCCTCTTGGCTCCTGGGGATTACAATGAGCAGTTCTTC.

This clonotype showed up many times. V usage is TRBV10-3 and J usage is TRBJ2-1; 9 nucleotides agree with TRBD1. The J segment lost 7 bases and the V segment lost 4 bases, leaving 8 bases of the junction unmatched. This CDR3 is built from 15 residues. Germline V gives CDR1 ENHRY, CDR2 SYGVKD. The CDR3 bases are TGTGCCATCAGTGGGTCGGGACAGGGTATAAATGAGCAGTTCTTC. This codes for CAISGSGQGINEQFF.

Ten or more counts support this clonotype. The rearrangement uses TRBV27 and TRBJ1-1; D is unclear. V dropped 3 bases and J dropped 6 bases, with 17 bases sitting between them. The germline V gene has CDR1 MNHEY and CDR2 SMNVEV (reference sequence). The CDR3 runs 15 residues. The CDR3 loop reads CASSFSRVGKAEAFF. The CDR3 nucleotides are TGTGCCAGCAGTTTTTCGCGGGTGGGGAAGGCTGAAGCTTTCTTT.

This clonotype has a count of ten or more. The V call is TRBV4-3, the J call TRBJ2-3; 8 bases are a match to TRBD2. The junction had 13 bases not matched to a gene; V was cut back by 0 bases and J by 8 bases. Germline loops: CDR1 LGHNA, CDR2 YSLEER. This CDR3 spans 17 amino acids. The CDR3 nucleotides read TGCGCCAGCAGCCAAGACGGAACGGGAGGGCTCGGGGGTACGCAGTATTTT. It translates to CASSQDGTGGLGGTQYF.

This clonotype was seen repeatedly, ten times or more. The chain employs TRBV25-1 and TRBJ1-2, with D perhaps matching TRBD1 (5 bases). The CDR3 extends over 14 amino acids. Germline CDR1 is MGHDK and CDR2 is SYGVNS. With 2 bases removed from V and 6 bases from J, the gap between germline ends came to 13 bases. CDR3: CASSEAGAPHGYTF. As DNA, the CDR3 is TGTGCCAGCAGTGAAGCCGGGGCCCCTCATGGCTACACCTTC.